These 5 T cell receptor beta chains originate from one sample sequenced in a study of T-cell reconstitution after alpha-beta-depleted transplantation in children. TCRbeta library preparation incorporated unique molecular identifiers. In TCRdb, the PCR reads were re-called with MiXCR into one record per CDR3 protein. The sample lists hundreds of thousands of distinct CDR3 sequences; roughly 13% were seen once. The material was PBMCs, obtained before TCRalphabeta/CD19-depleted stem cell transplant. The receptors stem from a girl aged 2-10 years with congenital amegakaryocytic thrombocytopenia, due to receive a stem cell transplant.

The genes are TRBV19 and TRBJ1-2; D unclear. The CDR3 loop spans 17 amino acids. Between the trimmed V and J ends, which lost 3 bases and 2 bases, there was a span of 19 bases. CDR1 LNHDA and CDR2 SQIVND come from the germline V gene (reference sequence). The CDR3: CASSIRPGGIPNYGYTF. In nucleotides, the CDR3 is TGTGCCAGTAGTATTAGGCCGGGAGGGATACCCAACTATGGCTACACCTTC.

The CDR3 DNA reads TGTGCCAGTGGGGTTACAGGGGACAGCTACGAGCAGTACTTC. Translating gives CASGVTGDSYEQYF. This sequence joins TRBV19 and TRBJ2-7; 7 bases are a match to TRBD1. With V trimmed by 8 bases and J by 3 bases, 10 bases remained unmatched. CDR1 and CDR2 from the germline V gene are LNHDA and SQIVND (reference sequence). The length of the CDR3 is 14 residues.

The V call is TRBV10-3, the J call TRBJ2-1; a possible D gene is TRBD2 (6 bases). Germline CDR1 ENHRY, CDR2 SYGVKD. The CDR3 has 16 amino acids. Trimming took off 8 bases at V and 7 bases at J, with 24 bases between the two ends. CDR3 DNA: TGTGCCATCTCTGGGGGTAGCGGCATTCGAGGGAATGAGCAGTTCTTC. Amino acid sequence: CAISGGSGIRGNEQFF.

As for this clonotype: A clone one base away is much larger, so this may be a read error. Here the CDR3 DNA reads TGCGCCAGCAGCTTGGCCCGACAGGCTTTCGCTCCAGATACGCAGTATTTT. It codes for CASSLARQAFAPDTQYF. The chain joins TRBV5-1 to TRBJ2-3, with D possibly being TRBD1 (6 bases). V lost 0 bases to trimming and J lost 4 bases, with 18 bases between them. From germline, CDR1 is SGHRS and CDR2 YFSETQ. This CDR3 comprises 17 residues.

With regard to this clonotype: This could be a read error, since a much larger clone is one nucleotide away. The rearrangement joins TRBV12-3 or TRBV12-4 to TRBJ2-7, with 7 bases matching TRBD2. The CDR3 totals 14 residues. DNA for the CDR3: TGTGCCAGCAGGTTAGCGGGCGACAGCAACGAGCAGTACTTC. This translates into CASRLAGDSNEQYF.